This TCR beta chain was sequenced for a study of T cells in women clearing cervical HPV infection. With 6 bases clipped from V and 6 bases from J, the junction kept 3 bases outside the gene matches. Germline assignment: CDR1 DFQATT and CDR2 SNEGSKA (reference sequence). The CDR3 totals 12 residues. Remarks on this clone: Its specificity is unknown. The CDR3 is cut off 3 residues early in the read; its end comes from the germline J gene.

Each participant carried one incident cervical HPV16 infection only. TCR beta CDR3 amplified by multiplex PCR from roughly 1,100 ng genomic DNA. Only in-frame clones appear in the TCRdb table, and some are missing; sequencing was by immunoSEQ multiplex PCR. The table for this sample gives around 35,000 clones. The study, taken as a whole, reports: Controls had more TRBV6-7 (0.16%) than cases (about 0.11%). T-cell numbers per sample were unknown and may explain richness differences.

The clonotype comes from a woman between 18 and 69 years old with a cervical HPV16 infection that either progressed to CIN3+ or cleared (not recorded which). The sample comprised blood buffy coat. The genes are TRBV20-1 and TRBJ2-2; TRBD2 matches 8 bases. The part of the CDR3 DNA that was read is TGCAGTGCCCGGGGACTAGCCGGGGAG. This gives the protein CSARGLAGE. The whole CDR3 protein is CSARGLAGELFF.